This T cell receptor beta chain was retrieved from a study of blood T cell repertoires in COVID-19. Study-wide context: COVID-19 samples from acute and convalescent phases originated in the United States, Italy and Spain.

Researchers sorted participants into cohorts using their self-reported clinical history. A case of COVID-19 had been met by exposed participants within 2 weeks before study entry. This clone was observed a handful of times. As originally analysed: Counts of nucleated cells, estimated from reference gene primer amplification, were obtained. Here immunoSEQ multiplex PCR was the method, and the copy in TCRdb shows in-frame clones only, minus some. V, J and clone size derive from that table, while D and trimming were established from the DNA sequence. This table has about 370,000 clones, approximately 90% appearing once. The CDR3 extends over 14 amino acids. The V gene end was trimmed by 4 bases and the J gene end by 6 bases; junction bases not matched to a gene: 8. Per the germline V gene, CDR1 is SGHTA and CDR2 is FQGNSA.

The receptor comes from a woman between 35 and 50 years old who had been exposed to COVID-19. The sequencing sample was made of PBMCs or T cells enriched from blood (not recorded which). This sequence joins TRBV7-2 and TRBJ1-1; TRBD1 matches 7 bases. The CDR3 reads CASSSRTGSSEAFF. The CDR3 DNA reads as TGTGCCAGCAGCTCGAGGACAGGTAGCTCTGAAGCTTTCTTT.